This T cell receptor beta chain was obtained from a study of low-dose radiotherapy and immunotherapy resistance in tumors. Covering alpha and beta chains, TRAV- and TRBV-specific primers were used for the first-strand cDNA. With a V-primer adapter and a constant-region primer, TCRs were amplified for approximately 20 PCR cycles. In TCRdb, the reads were re-called with MiXCR into one record per CDR3 protein. The sample yields 54,000 or so distinct CDR3 sequences, about 25% seen once. The V end lost 6 bases, the J end lost 1 base, and 10 bases lay between the germline ends. The CDR3 has 14 amino acids. Germline V gene lookup returns CDR1 MGHRA and CDR2 YSYEKL. Time point defined: before trial treatment. This clonotype has ten or more counts.

J is TRBJ1-3 and V is TRBV4-1; D call uncertain. Sequenced here: PBMCs, sampled before treatment. The receptor was isolated from a male donor with prostate cancer. CDR3 sequence reads: CASSPQLSGNTIYF. The CDR3 DNA follows: TGCGCCAGCAGTCCTCAGTTATCTGGAAACACCATATATTTT.